Below, one T cell receptor beta chain is given with its context. The data are from a study of OX40 agonist ivuxolimab in advanced cancers. Here immunoSEQ multiplex PCR was the method, and the copy in TCRdb shows in-frame clones only, minus some. This table holds around 18,000 clones, approximately 85% found once. With baseline, cycle 4 day 1, and cycle 7 day 1 as timepoints, blood was sampled. The specimen comprised CD4+ or CD8+ T cells sorted from blood, sampled in a trial of the OX40 agonist ivuxolimab. The sequence came from an adult with an advanced solid tumor such as melanoma, head and neck, liver or kidney cancer.

CDR3 amino acids: CASSSPGTVDTGELFF. DNA of the CDR3: TGTGCCAGCAGTAGTCCCGGGACGGTGGACACCGGGGAGCTGTTTTTT. The chain uses TRBV28 and TRBJ2-2, with D perhaps TRBD1 or TRBD2 (5 bases each). Germline-derived CDR1 and CDR2 are MDHEN and SYDVKM. This CDR3 is built from 16 residues. Trimming left V 5 bases short and J 3 bases short, with 16 bases between.